Given below is one T cell receptor (beta chain) in context. Its antigen is not identified. The entry originates in a study of identical twins. Study results and caveats: Weaker excess sharing between twins was seen in beta out-of-frame sequences.

Healthy Caucasians, and only they, were the donors. Carrying unique molecular identifiers, the cDNA also gained a universal primer site through template switching. TCRdb independently ran MiXCR on the 5' RACE reads; one entry per CDR3 protein. Of around 500,000 distinct CDR3 sequences in the sample, 12% to 15% were seen once. The same specimen was also included in a second study, on yellow fever vaccine responses in identical twins.

The TCR was taken from a woman aged 18-30 years in good health. The sequenced material came from CD4+ T cells sorted from blood.

In DNA form, the CDR3 reads TGTGCCAGCAGTACCGGGACAGGTGGTAGCAATCAGCCCCAGCATTTT. Encoded protein: CASSTGTGGSNQPQHF. The chain uses TRBV6-1 and TRBJ1-5, with TRBD1 matching 8 bases. The CDR3 runs to 16 residues. V was pared by 5 bases and J by 0 bases, with 6 bases of the junction left unmatched. Germline assignment: CDR1 MNHNS and CDR2 SASEGT.